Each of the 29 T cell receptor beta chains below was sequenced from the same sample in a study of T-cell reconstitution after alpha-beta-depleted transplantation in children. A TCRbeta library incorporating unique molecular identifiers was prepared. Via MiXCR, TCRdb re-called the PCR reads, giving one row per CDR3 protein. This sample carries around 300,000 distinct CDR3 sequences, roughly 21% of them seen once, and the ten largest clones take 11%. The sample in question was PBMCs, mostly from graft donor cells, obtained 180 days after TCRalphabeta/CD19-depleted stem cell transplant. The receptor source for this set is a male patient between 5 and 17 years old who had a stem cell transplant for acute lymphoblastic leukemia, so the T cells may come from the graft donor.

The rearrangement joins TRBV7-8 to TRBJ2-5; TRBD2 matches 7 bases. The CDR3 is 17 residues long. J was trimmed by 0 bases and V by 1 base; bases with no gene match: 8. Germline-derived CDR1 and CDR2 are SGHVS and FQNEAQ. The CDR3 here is CASSLGGGRAYQETQYF. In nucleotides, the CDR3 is TGTGCCAGCAGCTTAGGCGGCGGGAGAGCGTACCAAGAGACCCAGTACTTC. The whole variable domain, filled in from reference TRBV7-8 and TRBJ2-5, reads GAGVSQSPRYKVAKRGQDVALRCDPISGHVSLFWYQQALGQGPEFLTYFQNEAQLDKSGLPSDRFFAERPEGSVSTLKIQRTQQEDSAVYLCASSLGGGRAYQETQYFGPGTRLLVL.

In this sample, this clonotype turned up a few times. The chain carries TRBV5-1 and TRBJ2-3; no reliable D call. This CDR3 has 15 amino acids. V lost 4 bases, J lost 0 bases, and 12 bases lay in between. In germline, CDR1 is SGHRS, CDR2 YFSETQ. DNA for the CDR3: TGCGCCAGCAGCCCCCCGCTCGCTAGCACAGATACGCAGTATTTT. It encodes CASSPPLASTDTQYF.

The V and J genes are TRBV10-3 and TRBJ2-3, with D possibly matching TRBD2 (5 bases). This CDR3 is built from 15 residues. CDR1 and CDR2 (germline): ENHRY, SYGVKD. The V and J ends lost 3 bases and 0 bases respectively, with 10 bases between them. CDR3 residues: CAISDGLSSTDTQYF. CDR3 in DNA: TGTGCCATCAGTGATGGACTCAGCAGCACAGATACGCAGTATTTT.

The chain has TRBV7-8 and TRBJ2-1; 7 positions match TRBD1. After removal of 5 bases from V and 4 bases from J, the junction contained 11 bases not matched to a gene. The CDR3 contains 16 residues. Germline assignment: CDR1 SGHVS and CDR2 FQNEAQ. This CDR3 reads CASSTGPGTAYNEQFF. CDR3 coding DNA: TGTGCCAGCAGCACCGGGCCCGGGACAGCATACAATGAGCAGTTCTTC. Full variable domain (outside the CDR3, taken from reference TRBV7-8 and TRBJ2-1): GAGVSQSPRYKVAKRGQDVALRCDPISGHVSLFWYQQALGQGPEFLTYFQNEAQLDKSGLPSDRFFAERPEGSVSTLKIQRTQQEDSAVYLCASSTGPGTAYNEQFFGPGTRLTVL.

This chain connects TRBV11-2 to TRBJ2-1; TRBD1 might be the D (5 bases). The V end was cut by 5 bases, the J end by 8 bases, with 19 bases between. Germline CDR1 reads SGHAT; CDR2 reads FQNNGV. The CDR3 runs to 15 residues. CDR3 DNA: TGTGCCAGCAGCCAATATGGGGCAGGTTACCATGAGCAGTTCTTC. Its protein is CASSQYGAGYHEQFF.

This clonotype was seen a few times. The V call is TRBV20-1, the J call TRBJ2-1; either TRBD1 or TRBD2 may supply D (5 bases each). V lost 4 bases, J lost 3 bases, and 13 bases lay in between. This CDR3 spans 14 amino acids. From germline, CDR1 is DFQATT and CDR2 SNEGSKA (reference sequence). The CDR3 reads CSATPPGRYNEQFF. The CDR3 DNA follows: TGCAGTGCTACCCCACCGGGACGCTACAATGAGCAGTTCTTC.

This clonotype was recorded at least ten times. This chain's CDR3 is CASRVGTGGAYEQYF. Written as DNA, the CDR3 is TGTGCCAGCAGGGTAGGGACAGGGGGCGCCTACGAGCAGTACTTC. The V call is TRBV12-3 or TRBV12-4, the J call TRBJ2-7, with TRBD1 matching 12 bases. The J segment lost 2 bases and the V segment lost 6 bases, leaving 5 bases of the junction unmatched. This CDR3 is built from 15 residues.

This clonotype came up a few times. The CDR3 sequence: CSAAPGLPYEQYF. CDR3 DNA: TGCAGCGCCGCCCCAGGACTACCTTACGAGCAGTACTTC. This rearrangement joins TRBV29-1 to TRBJ2-7; D perhaps matches TRBD2 (6 bases). Trimming removed 7 bases from V and 4 bases from J, with 17 bases in between. Germline-derived CDR1 and CDR2 are SQVTM and ANQGSEA. There are 13 residues in the CDR3.

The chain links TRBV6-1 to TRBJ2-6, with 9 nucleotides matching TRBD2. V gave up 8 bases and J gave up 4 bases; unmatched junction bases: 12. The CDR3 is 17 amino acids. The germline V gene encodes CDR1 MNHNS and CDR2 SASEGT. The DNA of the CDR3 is TGTGCCAGCTACCCAGGGCGCGGGGGGGCCGGGGCCAACGTCCTGACTTTC. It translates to CASYPGRGGAGANVLTF.

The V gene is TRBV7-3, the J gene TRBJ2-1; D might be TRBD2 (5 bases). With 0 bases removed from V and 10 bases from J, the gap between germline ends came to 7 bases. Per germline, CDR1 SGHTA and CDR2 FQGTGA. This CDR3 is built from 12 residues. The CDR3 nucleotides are TGTGCCAGCAGCTTAACAGGCGGGGAGCAGTTCTTC. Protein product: CASSLTGGEQFF.

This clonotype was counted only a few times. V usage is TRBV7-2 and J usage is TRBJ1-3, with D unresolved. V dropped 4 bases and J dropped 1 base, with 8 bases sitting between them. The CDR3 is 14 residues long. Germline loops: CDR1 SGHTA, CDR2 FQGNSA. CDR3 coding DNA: TGTGCCAGCAGCTCAAGGCCTTCTGGAAACACCATATATTTT. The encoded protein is CASSSRPSGNTIYF.

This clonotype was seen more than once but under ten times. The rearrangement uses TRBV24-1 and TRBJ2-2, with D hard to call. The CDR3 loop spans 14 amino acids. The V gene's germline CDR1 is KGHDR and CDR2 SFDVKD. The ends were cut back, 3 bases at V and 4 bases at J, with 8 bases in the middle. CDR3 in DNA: TGTGCCACCAGTGATCAGCCGAGCACCGGGGAGCTGTTTTTT. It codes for CATSDQPSTGELFF.

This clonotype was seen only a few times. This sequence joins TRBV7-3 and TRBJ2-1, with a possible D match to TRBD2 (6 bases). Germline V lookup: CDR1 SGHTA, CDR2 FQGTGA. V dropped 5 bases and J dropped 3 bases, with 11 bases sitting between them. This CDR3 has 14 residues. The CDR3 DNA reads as TGTGCCAGCAGCGGGGGACTTGGCTACAATGAGCAGTTCTTC. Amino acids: CASSGGLGYNEQFF.

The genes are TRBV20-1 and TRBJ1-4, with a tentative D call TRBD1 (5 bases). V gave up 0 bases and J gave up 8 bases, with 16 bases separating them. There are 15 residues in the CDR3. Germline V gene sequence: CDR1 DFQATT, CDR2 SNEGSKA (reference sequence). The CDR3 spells CSARDPRVAGEKLFF. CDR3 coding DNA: TGCAGTGCTAGAGACCCCAGGGTGGCGGGAGAAAAACTGTTTTTT.

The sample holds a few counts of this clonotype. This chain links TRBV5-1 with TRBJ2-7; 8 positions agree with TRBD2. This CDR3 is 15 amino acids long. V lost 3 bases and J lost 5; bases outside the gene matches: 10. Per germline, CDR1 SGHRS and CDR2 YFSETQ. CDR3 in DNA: TGCGCCAGCAGCTGGGTAGCGGGAAGGAGGAACGAGCAGTACTTC. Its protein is CASSWVAGRRNEQYF.

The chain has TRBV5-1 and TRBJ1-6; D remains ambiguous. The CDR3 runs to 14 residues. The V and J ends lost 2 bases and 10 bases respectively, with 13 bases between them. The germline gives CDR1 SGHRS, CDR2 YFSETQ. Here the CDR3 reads CASSLHIELSPLHF. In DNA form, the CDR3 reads TGCGCCAGCAGCTTACACATTGAACTCTCACCCCTCCACTTT. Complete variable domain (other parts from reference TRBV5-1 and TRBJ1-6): KAGVTQTPRYLIKTRGQQVTLSCSPISGHRSVSWYQQTPGQGLQFLFEYFSETQRNKGNFPGRFSGRQFSNSRSEMNVSTLELGDSALYLCASSLHIELSPLHFGNGTRLTVT.

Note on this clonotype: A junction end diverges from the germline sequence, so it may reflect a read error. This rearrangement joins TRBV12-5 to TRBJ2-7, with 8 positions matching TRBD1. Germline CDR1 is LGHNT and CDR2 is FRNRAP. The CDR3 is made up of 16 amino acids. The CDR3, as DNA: TGTGCTAGTGGTTTGCGACAGGGGTGGTCCCCCTACGAGCCGTACTTC. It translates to CASGLRQGWSPYEPYF.

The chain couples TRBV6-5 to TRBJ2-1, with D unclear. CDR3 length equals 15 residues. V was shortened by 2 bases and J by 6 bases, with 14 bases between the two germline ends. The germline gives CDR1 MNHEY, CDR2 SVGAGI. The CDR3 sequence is CASSYKRASTNEQFF. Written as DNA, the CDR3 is TGTGCCAGCAGTTACAAGCGAGCTAGTACCAATGAGCAGTTCTTC.

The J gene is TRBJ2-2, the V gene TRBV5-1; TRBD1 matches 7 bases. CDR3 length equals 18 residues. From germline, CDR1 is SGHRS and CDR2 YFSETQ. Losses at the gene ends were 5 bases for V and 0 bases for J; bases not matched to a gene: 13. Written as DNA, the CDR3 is TGCGCCAGCAGGCCAGGGTGGGACAGCTACTCGAACACCGGGGAGCTGTTTTTT. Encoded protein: CASRPGWDSYSNTGELFF.

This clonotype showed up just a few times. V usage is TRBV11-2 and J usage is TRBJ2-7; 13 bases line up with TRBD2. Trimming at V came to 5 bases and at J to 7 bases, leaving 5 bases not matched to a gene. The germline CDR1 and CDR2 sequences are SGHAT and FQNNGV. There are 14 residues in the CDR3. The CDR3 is CASSATSGRLEQYF. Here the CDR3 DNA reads TGTGCCAGCAGCGCGACTAGCGGGAGGCTTGAGCAGTACTTC.

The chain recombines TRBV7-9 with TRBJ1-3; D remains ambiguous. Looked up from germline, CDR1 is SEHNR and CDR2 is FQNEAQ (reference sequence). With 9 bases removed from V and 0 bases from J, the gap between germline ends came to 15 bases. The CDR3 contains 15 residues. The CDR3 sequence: CASPSDDASGNTIYF. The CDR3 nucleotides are TGTGCCAGTCCTTCAGACGACGCCTCTGGAAACACCATATATTTT.

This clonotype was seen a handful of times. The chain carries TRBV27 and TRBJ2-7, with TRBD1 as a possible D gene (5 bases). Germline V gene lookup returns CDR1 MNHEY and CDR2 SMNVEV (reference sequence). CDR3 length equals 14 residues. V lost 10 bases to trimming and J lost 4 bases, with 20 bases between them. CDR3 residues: CATRGLSTLYEQYF. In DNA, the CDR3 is TGTGCCACAAGGGGCTTGTCCACCCTATACGAGCAGTACTTC.

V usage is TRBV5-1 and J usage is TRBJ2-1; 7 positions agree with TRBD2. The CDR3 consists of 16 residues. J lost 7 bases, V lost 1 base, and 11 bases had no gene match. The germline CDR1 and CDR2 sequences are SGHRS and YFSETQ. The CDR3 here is CASSLLGGGSGNEQFF. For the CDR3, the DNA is TGCGCCAGCAGCTTGTTGGGGGGGGGTAGCGGAAATGAGCAGTTCTTC.

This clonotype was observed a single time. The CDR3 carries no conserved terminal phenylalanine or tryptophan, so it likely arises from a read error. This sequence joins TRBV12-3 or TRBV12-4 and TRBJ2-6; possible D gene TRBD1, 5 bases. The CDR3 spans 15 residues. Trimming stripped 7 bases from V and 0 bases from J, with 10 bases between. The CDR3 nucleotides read TGTGCCAGCAAAGACAGAAGCTCTGGGGCCAACGTCCTGACTTAC. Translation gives CASKDRSSGANVLTY.

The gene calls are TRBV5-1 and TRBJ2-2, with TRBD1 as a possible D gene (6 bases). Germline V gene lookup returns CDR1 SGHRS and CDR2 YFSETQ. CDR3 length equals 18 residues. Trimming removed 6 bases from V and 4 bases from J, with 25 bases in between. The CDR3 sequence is CASTVTGMGWFGTGELFF. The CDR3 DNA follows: TGCGCCAGCACGGTCACAGGGATGGGTTGGTTTGGCACCGGGGAGCTGTTTTTT.

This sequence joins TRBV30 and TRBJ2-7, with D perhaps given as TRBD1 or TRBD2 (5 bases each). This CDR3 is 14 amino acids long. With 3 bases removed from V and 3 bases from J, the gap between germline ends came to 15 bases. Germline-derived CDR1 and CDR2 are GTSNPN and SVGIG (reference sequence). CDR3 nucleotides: TGTGCCTGGAGGCACGGGGCCGGCCTCTACGAGCAGTACTTC. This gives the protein CAWRHGAGLYEQYF.

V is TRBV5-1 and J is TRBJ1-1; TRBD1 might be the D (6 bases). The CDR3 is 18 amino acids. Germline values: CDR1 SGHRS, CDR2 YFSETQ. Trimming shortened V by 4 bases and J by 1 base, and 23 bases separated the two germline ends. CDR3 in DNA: TGCGCCAGCAGCCCAGAAACACTTTACAGGGCCCCGAACACTGAAGCTTTCTTT. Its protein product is CASSPETLYRAPNTEAFF.

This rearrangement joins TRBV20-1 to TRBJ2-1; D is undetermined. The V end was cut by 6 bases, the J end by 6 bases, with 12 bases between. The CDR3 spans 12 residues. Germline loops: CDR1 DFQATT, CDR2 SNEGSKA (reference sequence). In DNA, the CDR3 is TGCAGTGCGCTTCCTAGGGTCAATGAGCAGTTCTTC. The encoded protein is CSALPRVNEQFF.

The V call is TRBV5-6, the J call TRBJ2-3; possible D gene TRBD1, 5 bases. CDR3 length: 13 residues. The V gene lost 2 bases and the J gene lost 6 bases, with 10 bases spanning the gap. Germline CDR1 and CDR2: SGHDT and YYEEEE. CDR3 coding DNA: TGTGCCAGCAGCTTCCAGGGCATCGATACGCAGTATTTT. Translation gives CASSFQGIDTQYF.